What follows are 22 T cell receptor beta chains derived from one specimen sequenced in a study of blood T cells in healthy people across ages. With a J-beta primer mix and a sample-barcoded 5' primer, a second PCR ran 7 to 11 cycles. One entry per CDR3 protein, called by TCRdb with MiXCR from the 5' RACE reads. The sample lists approximately 350,000 distinct CDR3 sequences; 45% to 65% were seen once. Input material: blood. These receptors were collected from a man in his 60s in good health.

This sequence joins TRBV4-3 and TRBJ2-5, with a tentative D call TRBD2 (5 bases). The end of the DNA fits TRBJ2-7 better, so the J call may be wrong. CDR1 is LGHNA and CDR2 is YSLEER in the germline V gene. CDR3 size: 14 residues. The CDR3: CASSPRWELGEQYF. The CDR3 DNA sequence: TGCGCCAGCAGCCCGAGGTGGGAGTTGGGCGAGCAGTACTTC.

The chain has TRBV6-1 and TRBJ2-1; D may be TRBD2 (6 bases). The CDR3 sequence is 15 residues long. Germline V gene lookup returns CDR1 MNHNS and CDR2 SASEGT. Trimming removed 8 bases at V and 2 bases at J, with 16 bases between. CDR3: CASDRGGKTYNEQFF. CDR3 bases: TGTGCCAGCGACCGTGGCGGGAAGACCTACAATGAGCAGTTCTTC.

This chain joins TRBV7-9 and TRBJ1-2; D unclear. CDR3 length equals 14 residues. V was pared by 3 bases and J by 4 bases, with 12 bases between. Germline values: CDR1 SEHNR, CDR2 FQNEAQ (reference sequence). This CDR3 reads CASSFGVAGYGYTF. The CDR3 region has the DNA TGTGCCAGCAGCTTTGGGGTGGCGGGCTATGGCTACACCTTC.

This clonotype was detected only a few times. V usage is TRBV28 and J usage is TRBJ2-7; D ambiguous. Trimming pared 10 bases from V and 0 bases from J, leaving 10 bases between. This CDR3 is built from 12 residues. The germline gives CDR1 MDHEN, CDR2 SYDVKM. The DNA of the CDR3 is TGTGCCACCGTAAGGAGCTCCTACGAGCAGTACTTC. The encoded protein is CATVRSSYEQYF.

The chain uses TRBV2 and TRBJ2-7; no clear D. CDR3 length: 13 residues. V was cut by 5 bases and J by 1 base, with 9 bases left in between. The germline CDR1 and CDR2 sequences are SNHLY and FYNNEI. The DNA for the CDR3 is TGTGCCAGCAGTATTGGACGGTCCTACGAGCAGTACTTC. Translation gives CASSIGRSYEQYF.

For this clonotype: Possible read error: a much larger clone is one base away. The chain uses TRBV29-1 and TRBJ1-4, with D perhaps matching TRBD1 (6 bases). Looked up from germline, CDR1 is SQVTM and CDR2 is ANQGSEA. V was pared by 7 bases and J by 6 bases, with 18 bases between. The CDR3 runs 14 residues. The CDR3 loop is CSGRTGAGDEKLFF. CDR3 nucleotides: TGCAGCGGCCGTACCGGGGCAGGGGATGAAAAACTGTTTTTT.

Of note for this clonotype: The junction differs from germline at one of its ends, possibly a read error. V usage is TRBV6-5 and J usage is TRBJ2-7, with D maybe TRBD2 (5 bases). The CDR3 covers 16 residues. Germline V gene lookup returns CDR1 MNHEY and CDR2 SVGAGI. CDR3: CASSYSKASLTYKQYF. CDR3 bases: TGTGCCAGCAGTTACTCGAAGGCTAGCCTCACCTACAAGCAGTACTTC.

This clonotype was detected once. This sequence joins TRBV4-3 and TRBJ2-7; D call uncertain. Germline V gene data show CDR1 as LGHNA and CDR2 as YSLEER. The CDR3 contains 13 residues. Trimming left V 0 bases short and J 6 bases short, with 9 bases between. The CDR3 coding sequence is TGCGCCAGCAGCCAAGATCGACGACCCGAGCAGTACTTC. It translates to CASSQDRRPEQYF.

This clonotype showed up just a few times. The chain combines TRBV5-8 with TRBJ2-4, with D perhaps TRBD1 (5 bases). Trimming shortened V by 9 bases and J by 5 bases, and 15 bases separated the two germline ends. CDR3 length: 13 amino acids. From germline, CDR1 is SGHTS and CDR2 YDEGEE. CDR3 DNA: TGTGCCACGGGCCCCAGGGTCCAAAACATTCAGTACTTC. Translated: CATGPRVQNIQYF.

This clonotype was detected only a few times. The chain couples TRBV4-2 to TRBJ2-3; TRBD1 agrees at 7 bases. V trimming: 0 bases; J trimming: 6 bases; junction bases outside the gene matches: 6. This CDR3 has 15 amino acids. Germline V CDR1 and CDR2: LGHNA, YNFKEQ. The CDR3 DNA reads as TGTGCCAGCAGCCAAGATCTAAGGGGGCAGGATACGCAGTATTTT. Translated, it gives CASSQDLRGQDTQYF.

This clonotype has only one observation. V usage is TRBV28 and J usage is TRBJ2-5; D is unresolved. This CDR3 contains 15 residues. CDR1 and CDR2 from the germline V gene are MDHEN and SYDVKM. V lost 2 bases and J 4 bases, leaving 14 bases between the germline ends. This chain's CDR3 is CASSLLSPGGETQYF. The DNA of the CDR3 is TGTGCCAGCAGTTTACTCTCCCCCGGCGGAGAGACCCAGTACTTC.

This clonotype was detected only a few times. The CDR3 loop is CASSESRGGTRDEKLFF. The CDR3 DNA is TGTGCCAGCAGTGAATCGAGGGGAGGGACACGGGATGAAAAACTGTTTTTT. The chain employs TRBV25-1 and TRBJ1-4; possibly TRBD1 for D (6 bases). This CDR3 contains 17 residues. The germline V and J ends were trimmed by 1 base and 6 bases, with 18 bases remaining between them. Germline CDR1 is MGHDK and CDR2 is SYGVNS.

On this clonotype: A much larger clone lies one base from this, so it may be a read error. The chain joins TRBV6-1 to TRBJ2-5; the match to TRBD2 covers 8 bases. The J call may be faulty, since TRBJ2-7 better matches the DNA end. Germline V gene lookup returns CDR1 MNHNS and CDR2 SASEGT. The CDR3 runs to 13 residues. CDR3 residues: CASSSGGRYEQYF. The CDR3 nucleotides read TGTGCCAGCAGTAGCGGGGGAAGATACGAGCAGTACTTC.

The chain links TRBV18 to TRBJ2-5; D ambiguous. This CDR3 comprises 12 residues. Trimming took 5 bases from V and 5 from J, leaving 9 bases between them. Germline V gene lookup returns CDR1 KGHSH and CDR2 LQKENI. In nucleotides, the CDR3 is TGTGCCAGCTCAGGCTTCGGCGAGACCCAGTACTTC. Translation gives CASSGFGETQYF.

This clonotype was seen once. The V gene is TRBV7-9, the J gene TRBJ1-1; 10 bases align to TRBD1. The V gene end was trimmed by 4 bases and the J gene end by 4 bases; junction bases not matched to a gene: 6. The CDR3 is made up of 15 amino acids. Germline V CDR1 and CDR2: SEHNR, FQNEAQ (reference sequence). The CDR3 bases are TGTGCCAGCAGCTCGGCGGGACAGGGGATCACTGAAGCTTTCTTT. The encoded protein is CASSSAGQGITEAFF.

This sequence joins TRBV6-5 and TRBJ2-1; TRBD2 matches at 10 bases. The germline gives CDR1 MNHEY, CDR2 SVGAGI. After removal of 4 bases from V and 5 bases from J, the junction contained 8 bases not matched to a gene. The CDR3 is made up of 16 amino acids. The DNA of the CDR3 is TGTGCCAGCAGTTCCAGGGTAGCGGGGGGACACAATGAGCAGTTCTTC. Protein sequence: CASSSRVAGGHNEQFF.

The chain links TRBV7-9 to TRBJ1-6; D might be TRBD1 (6 bases). The germline V gene encodes CDR1 SEHNR and CDR2 FQNEAQ (reference sequence). This CDR3 is 13 amino acids long. The V gene lost 5 bases and the J gene lost 13 bases, with 15 bases spanning the gap. The chain's CDR3 is CASSGDMDFPLHF. The CDR3 DNA reads as TGTGCCAGCAGCGGGGACATGGACTTCCCCCTCCACTTT. Full variable domain (outside the CDR3, taken from reference TRBV7-9 and TRBJ1-6): DTGVSQNPRHKITKRGQNVTFRCDPISEHNRLYWYRQTLGQGPEFLTYFQNEAQLEKSRLLSDRFSAERPKGSFSTLEIQRTEQGDSAMYLCASSGDMDFPLHFGNGTRLTVT.

This clonotype has a count of ten or more. The chain links TRBV7-2 to TRBJ2-5; possible D gene TRBD1, 6 bases. This CDR3 spans 13 amino acids. Germline-derived CDR1 and CDR2 are SGHTA and FQGNSA. V was cut by 6 bases and J by 5 bases, with 13 bases left in between. Here the CDR3 DNA reads TGTGCCAGCAGTTTTGGGGGCCGGGAGACCCAGTACTTC. Translated: CASSFGGRETQYF.

V is TRBV11-1 and J is TRBJ2-5; the match to TRBD1 covers 7 bases. The germline CDR1 and CDR2 sequences are SGHAT and FQDESV (reference sequence). This CDR3 region has 15 residues. With V trimmed by 4 bases and J by 2 bases, 7 bases remained unmatched. In DNA, the CDR3 is TGTGCCAGCAGCTCATGGACAGGCTTACAAGAGACCCAGTACTTC. This translates into CASSSWTGLQETQYF.

The genes are TRBV30 and TRBJ2-1, with TRBD2 identical over 10 bases. The ends lost 0 bases at V and 3 bases at J; junction bases unmatched: 5. CDR3 size: 16 residues. Germline values: CDR1 GTSNPN, CDR2 SVGIG (reference sequence). The CDR3 DNA reads TGTGCCTGGAGTGTAATAGCGGGGGGTCTCTACAATGAGCAGTTCTTC. Translation gives CAWSVIAGGLYNEQFF.

This sequence joins TRBV7-8 and TRBJ2-3; D gene uncertain. V lost 4 bases to trimming and J lost 0 bases, with 8 bases between them. Germline CDR1 reads SGHVS; CDR2 reads FQNEAQ. The CDR3 is made up of 14 amino acids. CDR3 sequence: CASSSLDSTDTQYF. CDR3 nucleotides: TGTGCCAGCAGCTCCTTAGACAGCACAGATACGCAGTATTTT. Combining the CDR3 with reference TRBV7-8 and TRBJ2-3 gives the whole variable domain GAGVSQSPRYKVAKRGQDVALRCDPISGHVSLFWYQQALGQGPEFLTYFQNEAQLDKSGLPSDRFFAERPEGSVSTLKIQRTQQEDSAVYLCASSSLDSTDTQYFGPGTRLTVL.

In its sample, this clonotype was seen a few times. The chain employs TRBV24-1 and TRBJ2-3; TRBD1 might be the D (6 bases). This CDR3 is 13 amino acids long. Trimming removed 3 bases from V and 11 bases from J, with 14 bases in between. Germline CDR1 reads KGHDR; CDR2 reads SFDVKD. DNA for the CDR3: TGTGCCACCAGTGATGAACAGGGCCCTAAGCAGTATTTT. Its protein product is CATSDEQGPKQYF.